This entry lists 13 T cell receptor beta chains sequenced from one sample in a study of blood T cell repertoires in COVID-19. Only in-frame clones appear in the TCRdb table, and some are missing; sequencing was by immunoSEQ multiplex PCR. The data show approximately 210,000 clones, roughly 81% seen once. The sequenced material came from peripheral blood. Receptors were obtained from a woman in her forties or fifties with active or convalescent COVID-19.

CDR3 sequence: CASSLGFSAGGISTDTQYF. The CDR3 bases are TGTGCCAGCAGCTTAGGATTTTCGGCGGGGGGGATTAGCACAGATACGCAGTATTTT. This chain uses TRBV7-2 with TRBJ2-3; 9 bases are shared with TRBD2. Trimming at V came to 1 base and at J to 0 bases, leaving 11 bases not matched to a gene. The CDR3 covers 19 residues. Per the germline V gene, CDR1 is SGHTA and CDR2 is FQGNSA.

V and J are TRBV19 and TRBJ1-1, with D unresolved. The ends were cut back, 11 bases at V and 1 base at J, with 8 bases in the middle. Germline assignment: CDR1 LNHDA and CDR2 SQIVND (reference sequence). The CDR3 totals 11 residues. The CDR3 spells CACGRNTEAFF. For the CDR3, the DNA is TGTGCCTGTGGCCGGAACACTGAAGCTTTCTTT.

CDR3 nucleotide sequence: TGTGCCAGCAGCCACACAGGGGTTTACACTGAAGCTTTCTTT. It codes for CASSHTGVYTEAFF. J is TRBJ1-1 and V is TRBV3-1 (or the pseudogene TRBV3-2); 7 bases fit TRBD1. The CDR3 has 14 residues. J was trimmed by 3 bases and V by 3 bases; bases with no gene match: 4. CDR1 is LGHDT, CDR2 YNNKEL, per germline (reference sequence).

V is TRBV27 and J is TRBJ2-3, with D perhaps matching TRBD2 (6 bases). Trimming removed 8 bases at V and 8 bases at J, with 20 bases between. Germline lookup yields CDR1 MNHEY and CDR2 SMNVEV (reference sequence). This CDR3 contains 14 residues. The DNA of the CDR3 is TGTGCCAGCGGCGGGGCGGGGACCTCCGCTACGCAGTATTTT. Encoded protein: CASGGAGTSATQYF.

The chain recombines TRBV5-1 with TRBJ2-7; maybe TRBD1 (6 bases). This CDR3 is built from 12 residues. Germline-derived CDR1 and CDR2 are SGHRS and YFSETQ. V was cut by 4 bases and J by 4 bases, with 9 bases left in between. The CDR3 loop is CASSRTAYEQYF. The CDR3 DNA reads as TGCGCCAGCAGCCGGACAGCGTACGAGCAGTACTTC.

The gene calls are TRBV21-1 and TRBJ1-6. TRBV21-1 is described as a pseudogene. The CDR3 contains 20 residues. CDR3 sequence (DNA): TGTGCCAGCAGCAAGTGCCCAGGTTATGTAGGGAGCTCCTATAATTCACCCCTCCACTTT. This encodes CASSKCPGYVGSSYNSPLHF.

This chain links TRBV11-3 with TRBJ1-1; the D is unclear. The CDR3 contains 13 residues. Germline-derived CDR1 and CDR2 are SGHNT and YENEEA. Deletions cut 3 bases from V and 8 bases from J, with 13 bases between. CDR3 DNA sequence: TGTGCCAGCAGCTTTGGGTCCACAGCCGAAGCTTTCTTT. It is translated as CASSFGSTAEAFF.

V and J are TRBV29-1 and TRBJ1-3; 12 bases are a match to TRBD1. Germline CDR1 reads SQVTM; CDR2 reads ANQGSEA. The J segment lost 4 bases and the V segment lost 6 bases, leaving 7 bases of the junction unmatched. The CDR3 totals 15 residues. The CDR3 is CSVRDRGRGGNTIYF. The CDR3 DNA follows: TGCAGCGTCCGGGACAGGGGGCGCGGAGGAAACACCATATATTTT.

The chain links TRBV5-1 to TRBJ2-1; 9 bases are shared with TRBD1. The CDR3 runs 17 residues. CDR1 and CDR2 from the germline V gene are SGHRS and YFSETQ. The V and J ends lost 3 bases and 6 bases, in that order; junction bases with no gene match: 13. CDR3 nucleotides: TGCGCCAGCAGCTCCCAGAGACCCGGGACAGGGAGCAATGAGCAGTTCTTC. It codes for CASSSQRPGTGSNEQFF.

This chain connects TRBV19 to TRBJ2-4; 14 nucleotides match TRBD2. The J segment lost 1 base and the V segment lost 5 bases, leaving 10 bases of the junction unmatched. CDR3 length: 19 residues. From germline, CDR1 is LNHDA and CDR2 SQIVND (reference sequence). The CDR3 DNA is TGTGCCAGTAGTTCCCGACTAGCGGGAGGGCGGTTGGCCAAAAACATTCAGTACTTC. Encoded protein: CASSSRLAGGRLAKNIQYF.

The CDR3 nucleotides read TGCGCCAGCAGCCGACAGGAGAACTATGGCTACACCTTC. Translated, it gives CASSRQENYGYTF. The rearrangement joins TRBV5-1 to TRBJ1-2; D perhaps matches TRBD1 (6 bases). Trimming removed 4 bases from V and 2 bases from J, with 9 bases in between. The length of the CDR3 is 13 residues. Germline V gene data show CDR1 as SGHRS and CDR2 as YFSETQ.

V gene TRBV5-4 combines with J gene TRBJ1-1; 8 bases align to TRBD1. V was clipped by 0 bases and J by 10 bases; unmatched bases: 11. The CDR3 contains 15 residues. CDR1 and CDR2 from the germline V gene are SGHNT and YYREEE (reference sequence). This CDR3 is CASSLANQGARGAFF. The CDR3 DNA follows: TGTGCCAGCAGCTTGGCCAACCAGGGGGCGAGAGGAGCTTTCTTT.

This clone occurred once. The CDR3 region is CASSPRGAGTPQETQYF. Written as DNA, the CDR3 is TGTGCCAGCAGCCCCCGGGGAGCGGGAACCCCCCAAGAGACCCAGTACTTC. The genes are TRBV3-1 (or the pseudogene TRBV3-2) and TRBJ2-5, with 7 bases fitting TRBD2. This CDR3 region has 17 residues. Germline V gives CDR1 LGHDT, CDR2 YNNKEL (reference sequence). V dropped 4 bases and J dropped 1; count of bases not matched to a gene: 12.